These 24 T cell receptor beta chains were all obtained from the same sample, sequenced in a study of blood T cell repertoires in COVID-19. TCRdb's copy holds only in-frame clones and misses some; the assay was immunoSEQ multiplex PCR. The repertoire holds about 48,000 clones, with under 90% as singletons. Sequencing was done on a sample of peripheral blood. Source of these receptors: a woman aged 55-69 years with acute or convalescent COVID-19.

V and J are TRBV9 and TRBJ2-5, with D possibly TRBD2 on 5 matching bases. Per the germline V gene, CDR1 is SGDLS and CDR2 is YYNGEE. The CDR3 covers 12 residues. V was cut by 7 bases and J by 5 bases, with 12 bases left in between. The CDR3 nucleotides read TGTGCCAGCGGACTGAACGGGGAGACCCAGTACTTC. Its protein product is CASGLNGETQYF.

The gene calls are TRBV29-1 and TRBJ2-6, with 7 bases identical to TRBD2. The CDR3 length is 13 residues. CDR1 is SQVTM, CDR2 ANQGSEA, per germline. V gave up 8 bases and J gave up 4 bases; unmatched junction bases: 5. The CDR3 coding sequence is TGCAGCCGGAGCGGGGACGGGGCCAACGTCCTGACTTTC. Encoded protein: CSRSGDGANVLTF. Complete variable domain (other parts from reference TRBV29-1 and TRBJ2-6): SAVISQKPSRDICQRGTSLTIQCQVDSQVTMMFWYRQQPGQSLTLIATANQGSEATYESGFVIDKFPISRPNLTFSTLTVSNMSPEDSSIYLCSRSGDGANVLTFGAGSRLTVL.

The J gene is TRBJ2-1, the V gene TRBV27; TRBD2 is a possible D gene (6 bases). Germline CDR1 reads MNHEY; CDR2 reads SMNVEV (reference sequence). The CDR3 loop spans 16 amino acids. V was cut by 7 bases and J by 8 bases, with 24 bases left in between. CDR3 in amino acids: CASTRRGWPRGDEQFF. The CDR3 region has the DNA TGTGCCAGCACCCGGCGGGGCTGGCCTAGGGGCGATGAGCAGTTCTTC.

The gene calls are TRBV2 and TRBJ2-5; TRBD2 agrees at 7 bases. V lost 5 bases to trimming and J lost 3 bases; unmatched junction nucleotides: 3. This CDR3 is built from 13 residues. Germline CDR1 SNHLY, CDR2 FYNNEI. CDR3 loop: CASSSSGEETQYF. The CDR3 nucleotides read TGTGCCAGCAGTTCGAGCGGGGAAGAGACCCAGTACTTC.

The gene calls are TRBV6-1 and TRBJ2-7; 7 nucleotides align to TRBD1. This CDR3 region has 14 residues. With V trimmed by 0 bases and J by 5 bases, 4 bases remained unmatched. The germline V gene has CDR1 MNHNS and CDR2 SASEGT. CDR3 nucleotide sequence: TGTGCCAGCAGTGAAGCGGGACAGAGGAACGAGCAGTACTTC. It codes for CASSEAGQRNEQYF.

The DNA for the CDR3 is TGTGCCAGCAGCTTAGATACTACAATTGAGCAGTTCTTC. Translation: CASSLDTTIEQFF. The chain uses TRBV11-2 and TRBJ2-1; D is unresolved. Germline V gene lookup returns CDR1 SGHAT and CDR2 FQNNGV. Trimming took off 0 bases at V and 9 bases at J, with 9 bases between the two ends. The CDR3 length is 13 residues. The full variable domain, in which reference TRBV11-2 and TRBJ2-1 provide the parts outside the CDR3, is EAGVAQSPRYKIIEKRQSVAFWCNPISGHATLYWYQQILGQGPKLLIQFQNNGVVDDSQLPKDRFSAERLKGVDSTLKIQPAKLEDSAVYLCASSLDTTIEQFFGPGTRLTVL.

CDR3 in DNA: TGTGCCAGCAGCTGGGACAGGGATTCGGGCGAGCAGTACTTC. Translation gives CASSWDRDSGEQYF. This rearrangement joins TRBV7-3 to TRBJ2-7, with 9 nucleotides matching TRBD1. The CDR3 sequence is 14 residues long. J gave up 6 bases and V 4 bases, and 7 bases lay outside the gene matches. The germline gives CDR1 SGHTA, CDR2 FQGTGA.

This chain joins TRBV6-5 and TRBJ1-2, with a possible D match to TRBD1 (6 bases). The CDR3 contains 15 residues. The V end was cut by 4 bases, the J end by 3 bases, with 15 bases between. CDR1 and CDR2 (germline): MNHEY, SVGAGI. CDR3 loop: CASSLQKGGDYGYTF. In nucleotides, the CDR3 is TGTGCCAGCAGTTTACAAAAGGGGGGGGACTATGGCTACACCTTC.

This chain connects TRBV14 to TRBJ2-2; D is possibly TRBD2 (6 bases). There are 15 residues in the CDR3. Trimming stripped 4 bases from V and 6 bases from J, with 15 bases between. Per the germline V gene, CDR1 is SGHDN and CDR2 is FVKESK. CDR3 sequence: CASSPRWGGAGELFF. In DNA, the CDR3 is TGTGCCAGCAGCCCCCGATGGGGCGGGGCCGGGGAGCTGTTTTTT.

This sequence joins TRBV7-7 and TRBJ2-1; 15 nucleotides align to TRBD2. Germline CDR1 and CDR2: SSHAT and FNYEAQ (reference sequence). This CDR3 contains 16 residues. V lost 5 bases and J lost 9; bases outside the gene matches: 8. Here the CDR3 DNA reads TGTGCCAGCAGCGACGGACTAGCGGGGGGGCCCGTTGAGCAGTTCTTC. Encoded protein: CASSDGLAGGPVEQFF.

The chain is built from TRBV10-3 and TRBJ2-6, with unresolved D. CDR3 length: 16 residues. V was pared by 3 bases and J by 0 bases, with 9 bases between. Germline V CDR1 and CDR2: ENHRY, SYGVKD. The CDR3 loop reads CAISDRVSSGANVLTF. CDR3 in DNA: TGTGCCATCAGTGATCGGGTGAGCTCTGGGGCCAACGTCCTGACTTTC.

The chain's CDR3 is CASSSGTSQPQHF. CDR3 in DNA: TGTGCCAGCAGTTCAGGGACAAGTCAGCCCCAGCATTTT. The V gene is TRBV6-1, the J gene TRBJ1-5, with D possibly being TRBD1 (6 bases). Germline assignment: CDR1 MNHNS and CDR2 SASEGT. Deletions cut 5 bases from V and 6 bases from J, with 11 bases between. The CDR3 consists of 13 residues.

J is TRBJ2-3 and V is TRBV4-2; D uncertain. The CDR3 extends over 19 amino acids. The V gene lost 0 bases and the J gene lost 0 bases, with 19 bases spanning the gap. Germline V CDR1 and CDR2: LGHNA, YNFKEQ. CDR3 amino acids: CASSQDPRLADTSTDTQYF. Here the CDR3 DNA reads TGTGCCAGCAGCCAAGATCCCCGATTGGCCGATACCAGCACAGATACGCAGTATTTT.

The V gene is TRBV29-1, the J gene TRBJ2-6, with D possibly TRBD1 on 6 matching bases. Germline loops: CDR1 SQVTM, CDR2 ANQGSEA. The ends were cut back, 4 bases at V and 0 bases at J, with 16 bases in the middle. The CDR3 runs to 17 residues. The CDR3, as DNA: TGCAGCGTTGGAAACAGGGACCGCTTCTCTGGGGCCAACGTCCTGACTTTC. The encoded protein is CSVGNRDRFSGANVLTF.

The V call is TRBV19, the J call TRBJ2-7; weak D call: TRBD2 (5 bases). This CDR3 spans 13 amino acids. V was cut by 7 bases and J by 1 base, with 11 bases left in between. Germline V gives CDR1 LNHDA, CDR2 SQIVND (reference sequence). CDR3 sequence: CASTADGSYEQYF. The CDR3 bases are TGTGCCAGTACAGCGGACGGGTCCTACGAGCAGTACTTC.

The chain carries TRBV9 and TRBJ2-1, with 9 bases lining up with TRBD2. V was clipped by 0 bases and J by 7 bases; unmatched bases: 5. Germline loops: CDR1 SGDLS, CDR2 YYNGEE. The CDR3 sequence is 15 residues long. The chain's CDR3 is CASSVGGLALNEQFF. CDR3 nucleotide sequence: TGTGCCAGCAGCGTAGGGGGACTAGCCCTTAATGAGCAGTTCTTC.

The CDR3 region has the DNA TGTGCCAGCAGCGTCGGGACAGGGGGTGGCGGGACTGAAGCTTTCTTT. Translating it yields CASSVGTGGGGTEAFF. The chain combines TRBV9 with TRBJ1-1; 11 bases align to TRBD1. This CDR3 has 16 amino acids. Germline CDR1 is SGDLS and CDR2 is YYNGEE. V lost 2 bases, J lost 5 bases, and 8 bases stayed unmatched.

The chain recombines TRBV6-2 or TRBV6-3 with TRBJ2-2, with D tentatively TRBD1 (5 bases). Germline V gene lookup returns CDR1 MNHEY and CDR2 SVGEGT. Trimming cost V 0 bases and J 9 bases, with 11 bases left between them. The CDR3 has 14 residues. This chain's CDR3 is CASSYSPGPRELFF. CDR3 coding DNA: TGTGCCAGCAGTTACTCGCCAGGGCCCCGGGAGCTGTTTTTT.

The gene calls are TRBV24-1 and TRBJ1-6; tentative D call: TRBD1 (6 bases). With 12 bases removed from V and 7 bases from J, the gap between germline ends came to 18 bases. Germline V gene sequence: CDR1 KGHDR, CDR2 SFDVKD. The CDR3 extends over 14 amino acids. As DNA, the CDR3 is TGTGCCCCCGACAGGCCCCACGACAATTCACCCCTCCACTTT. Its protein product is CAPDRPHDNSPLHF.

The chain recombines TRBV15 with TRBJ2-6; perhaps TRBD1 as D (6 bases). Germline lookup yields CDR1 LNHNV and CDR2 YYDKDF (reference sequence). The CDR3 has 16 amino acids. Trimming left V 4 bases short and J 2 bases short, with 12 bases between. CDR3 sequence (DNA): TGTGCCACCAGCACCGGACAGACTACTGGGGCCAACGTCCTGACTTTC. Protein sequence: CATSTGQTTGANVLTF. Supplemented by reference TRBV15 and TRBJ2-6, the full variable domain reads DAMVIQNPRYQVTQFGKPVTLSCSQTLNHNVMYWYQQKSSQAPKLLFHYYDKDFNNEADTPDNFQSRRPNTSFCFLDIRSPGLGDTAMYLCATSTGQTTGANVLTFGAGSRLTVL.

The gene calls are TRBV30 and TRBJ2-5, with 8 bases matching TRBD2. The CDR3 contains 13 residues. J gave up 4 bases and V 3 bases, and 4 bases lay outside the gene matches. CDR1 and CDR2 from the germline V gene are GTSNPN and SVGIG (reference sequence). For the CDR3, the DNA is TGTGCCTGGAGCTCTCTAGCGGGAGAGACCCAGTACTTC. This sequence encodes CAWSSLAGETQYF.

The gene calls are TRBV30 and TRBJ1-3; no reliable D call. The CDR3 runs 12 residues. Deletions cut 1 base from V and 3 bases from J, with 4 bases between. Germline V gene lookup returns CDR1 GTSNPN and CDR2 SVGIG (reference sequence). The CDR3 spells CAWSGDGNTIYF. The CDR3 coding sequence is TGTGCCTGGAGTGGCGATGGAAACACCATATATTTT.

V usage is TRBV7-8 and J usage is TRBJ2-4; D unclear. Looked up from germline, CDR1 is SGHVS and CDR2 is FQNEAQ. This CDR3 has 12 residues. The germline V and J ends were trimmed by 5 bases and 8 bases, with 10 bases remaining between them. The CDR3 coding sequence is TGTGCCAGCAGCCTGTCCATGTACATTCAGTACTTC. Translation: CASSLSMYIQYF.

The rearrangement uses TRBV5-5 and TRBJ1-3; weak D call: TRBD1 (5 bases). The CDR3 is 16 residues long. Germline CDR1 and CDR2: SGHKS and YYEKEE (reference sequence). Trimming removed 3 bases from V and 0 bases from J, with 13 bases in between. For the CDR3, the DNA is TGTGCCAGCAGCTCTACGACAGCCTCCTCTGGAAACACCATATATTTT. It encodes CASSSTTASSGNTIYF.